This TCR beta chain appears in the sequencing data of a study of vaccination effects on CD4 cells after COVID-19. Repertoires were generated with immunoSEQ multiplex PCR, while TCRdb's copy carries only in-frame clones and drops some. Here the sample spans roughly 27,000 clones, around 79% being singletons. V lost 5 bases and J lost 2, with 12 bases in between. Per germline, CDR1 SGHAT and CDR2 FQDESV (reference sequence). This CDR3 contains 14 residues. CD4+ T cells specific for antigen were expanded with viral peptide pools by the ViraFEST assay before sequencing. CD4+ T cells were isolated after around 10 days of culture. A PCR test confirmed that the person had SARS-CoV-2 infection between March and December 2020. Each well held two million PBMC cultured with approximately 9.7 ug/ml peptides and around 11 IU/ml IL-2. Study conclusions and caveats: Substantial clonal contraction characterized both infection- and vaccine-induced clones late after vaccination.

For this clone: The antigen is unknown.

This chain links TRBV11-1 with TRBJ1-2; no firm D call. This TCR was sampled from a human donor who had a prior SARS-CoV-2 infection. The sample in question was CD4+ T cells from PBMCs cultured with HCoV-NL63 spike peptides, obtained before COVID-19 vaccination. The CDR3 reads CASSPGHLNYGYTF. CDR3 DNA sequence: TGTGCCAGCAGCCCTGGGCACTTGAACTATGGCTACACCTTC.